The 10 T cell receptor beta chains given below trace back to one sample, sequenced in a study of blood T cells in healthy people across ages. Then a second PCR, running roughly 6 to 12 cycles, was carried out with a sample-barcoded 5' primer and a J-beta primer mix. MiXCR was run by TCRdb on the 5' RACE reads, yielding one entry per CDR3 protein. Of approximately 2,000,000 distinct CDR3 sequences in the sample, more than 35% were seen once. The sequenced sample was blood. Receptors originate from a human donor in good health.

This clonotype showed up just a few times. This chain links TRBV4-3 with TRBJ2-5, with 8 bases aligning to TRBD2. The J call may be faulty, since TRBJ2-7 better matches the DNA end. The CDR3 covers 14 residues. Per germline, CDR1 LGHNA and CDR2 YSLEER. This CDR3 is CASSHGLAGYEQYF. CDR3 in DNA: TGCGCCAGCAGCCATGGTCTAGCGGGTTACGAGCAGTACTTC.

As regards this clonotype: One end of the junction is discordant with germline, which a read error may explain. V and J are TRBV10-3 and TRBJ2-2, with a possible D match to TRBD1 (6 bases). Per the germline V gene, CDR1 is ENHRY and CDR2 is SYGVKD. This CDR3 spans 16 amino acids. The CDR3 DNA sequence: TGTGCTATCAGTGAATCGAGACAGGCGGGCACCGGGGAGCTGTTTTTT. This encodes CAISESRQAGTGELFF.

This clonotype was seen only a few times. The V gene is TRBV30, the J gene TRBJ2-7, with D possibly TRBD1 on 6 matching bases. The V end was cut by 6 bases, the J end by 2 bases, with 8 bases between. Germline CDR1 GTSNPN, CDR2 SVGIG (reference sequence). This CDR3 comprises 11 residues. The CDR3 DNA reads as TGTGCCTGCGACAGGACCTACGAGCAGTACTTC. Translating gives CACDRTYEQYF.

V and J are TRBV5-1 and TRBJ1-1; D possibly corresponds to TRBD1 (6 bases). This CDR3 has 14 residues. V was clipped by 5 bases and J by 4 bases, with 15 bases between them. Germline V gene lookup returns CDR1 SGHRS and CDR2 YFSETQ. The chain's CDR3 is CASREQGGITEAFF. CDR3 sequence (DNA): TGCGCCAGCAGGGAACAGGGTGGTATCACTGAAGCTTTCTTT.

This clonotype was seen a few times. The J gene is TRBJ2-6, the V gene TRBV4-2; TRBD1 matches at 7 bases. The V gene's germline CDR1 is LGHNA and CDR2 YNFKEQ. The J segment lost 0 bases and the V segment lost 6 bases, leaving 14 bases of the junction unmatched. CDR3 size: 19 residues. CDR3 in amino acids: CASRPRHGQDHSGANVLTF. CDR3 coding DNA: TGTGCCAGCAGACCCCGACACGGACAGGATCACTCTGGGGCCAACGTCCTGACTTTC.

This clonotype occurred a few times. The rearrangement joins TRBV12-3 or TRBV12-4 to TRBJ2-5; 9 positions agree with TRBD1. V shed 6 bases and J 4 bases; nucleotides not matched to a gene: 3. The CDR3 is made up of 13 amino acids. CDR3 bases: TGTGCCAGCAGCAACAGGGGGCGAGAGACCCAGTACTTC. It encodes CASSNRGRETQYF.

This clonotype was counted a few times. The gene calls are TRBV7-2 and TRBJ2-3; 7 nucleotides align to TRBD1. V shed 5 bases, J shed 6 bases, and the junction held 5 bases outside the gene matches. CDR1 is SGHTA and CDR2 is FQGNSA in the germline V gene. CDR3 size: 13 residues. The CDR3 spells CASSTDREDTQYF. CDR3 DNA: TGTGCCAGCAGCACAGACAGGGAGGATACGCAGTATTTT.

Concerning this clonotype itself: Relative to the germline gene, one junction end is altered; a read error may explain this. The rearrangement uses TRBV29-1 and TRBJ2-1; D unclear. CDR1 is SQVTM, CDR2 ANQGSEA, per germline. CDR3 length: 11 residues. The CDR3 sequence is CSVAGYDEQFF. In nucleotides, the CDR3 is TGCAGCGTGGCAGGCTACGATGAGCAGTTCTTC.

On this clonotype itself: An end of the junction does not agree with germline; a read error may underlie this. This chain links TRBV20-1 with TRBJ2-1; no clear D. The CDR3 runs 11 residues. Germline lookup yields CDR1 DFQATT and CDR2 SNEGSKA (reference sequence). The CDR3 region is CRARDFPEQFF. For the CDR3, the DNA is TGCAGGGCTAGAGATTTCCCCGAGCAGTTCTTC.

V gene TRBV28 combines with J gene TRBJ2-3; D ambiguous. The CDR3 extends over 14 amino acids. In germline, CDR1 is MDHEN, CDR2 SYDVKM. Trimming left V 3 bases short and J 4 bases short, with 11 bases between. CDR3 sequence: CASSLNISPDTQYF. The CDR3 region has the DNA TGTGCCAGCAGTTTGAACATCTCACCAGATACGCAGTATTTT.